These T cell receptor beta chains were read from a single sample in a study of T cells in Graves' hyperthyroidism and ophthalmopathy. MiXCR was run by TCRdb on the multiplex PCR reads, yielding one entry per CDR3 protein. This sample has about 840,000 distinct CDR3 sequences, with approximately 40% found just once. The sample was blood. Receptor source: a man between 18 and 29 years old with Graves' hyperthyroidism. CDR3s include the opening cysteine and the closing phenylalanine or tryptophan. D genes are given only for firm matches. Size is stated for part of the rows, as once, few or many counts, or as a class when the clone is expanded.

D | J | size | V | DNA | CDR3
. | TRBJ1-1 | . | TRBV7-9 | TGTGCCAGCAGCTGGGGGCCGGTAGTAGTTACTGAAGCTTTCTTT | CASSWGPVVVTEAFF
. | TRBJ1-4 | few | TRBV12-3/TRBV12-4 | TGTGCCAGCAGTTTCATGGGGGCAACTGAAAAACTGTTTTTT | CASSFMGATEKLFF
TRBD1 | TRBJ1-1 | many | TRBV9 | TGTGCCAGCAGCGTAGAAGATAGGAGGGGGCGAGCTTTCTTT | CASSVEDRRGRAFF
TRBD1 | TRBJ1-5 | . | TRBV6-4 | TGTGCCAGCAGTGACGGGACAGGGGATGGTCAGCCCCAGCATTTT | CASSDGTGDGQPQHF
. | TRBJ1-4 | . | TRBV4-3 | TGCGCCAGCAGCCGAGATTTCAGACCGAATGAAAAACTGTTTTTT | CASSRDFRPNEKLFF
. | TRBJ1-1 | many | TRBV29-1 | TGCAGCGTTGAAAGGCCGCCGGCGGGAGCTTTCTTT | CSVERPPAGAFF
TRBD1 | TRBJ1-1 | . | TRBV2 | TGTGCCAGCAGTCGGGACAGGCCCTCTGGCACTGAAGCTTTCTTT | CASSRDRPSGTEAFF
. | TRBJ2-7 | many | TRBV29-1 | TGCAGCGTTGAAGGGGGGGAAGTTTCCTACGAGCAGTACTTC | CSVEGGEVSYEQYF
. | TRBJ2-7 | . | TRBV11-2 | TGTGCCAGCAGCCGACCTTCCTCAGGGTACGAGCAGTACTTC | CASSRPSSGYEQYF
. | TRBJ1-4 | . | TRBV28 | TGTGCCAGCAGTTTGTATGAAAAACTGTTTTTT | CASSLYEKLFF
TRBD1 | TRBJ1-2 | . | TRBV10-3 | TGTGCCATCAGTGTAGGGACAGCACCTAACTATGGCTACACCTTC | CAISVGTAPNYGYTF
. | TRBJ1-5 | . | TRBV12-5 | TGTGCTAGTGCCCTCTCTGGAGGAGGGTTCACCCAGCATTTT | CASALSGGGFTQHF
TRBD1 | TRBJ1-2 | few | TRBV6-5 | TGTGCCAGCAGTTTCCGGGACAGTCTCTATGGCTACACCTTC | CASSFRDSLYGYTF
. | TRBJ1-1 | few | TRBV6-5 | TGTGCCAGCAGTCTGGGGAAGGTTGGCACTGAAGCTTTCTTT | CASSLGKVGTEAFF
. | TRBJ1-1 | few | TRBV20-1 | TGCAGTGCGGCAGGACAGCTGGGGTTTGATGGTGAAGCTTTCTTT | CSAAGQLGFDGEAFF
TRBD1 | TRBJ2-6 | . | TRBV6-5 | TGTGCCAGCAGTTACTCGGAGGGACAGGGATCTGGGGCCAACGTCCTGACTTTC | CASSYSEGQGSGANVLTF
TRBD1 | TRBJ1-6 | . | TRBV2 | TGTGCCATCAGTGAGTTACCGGGACAGGCCTCCTATAATTCACCCCTCCACTTT | CAISELPGQASYNSPLHF
. | TRBJ2-5 | many | TRBV24-1 | TGTGCCACCAGTGACCCCGCAGGGGTGACTGAGACCCAGTACTTC | CATSDPAGVTETQYF
. | TRBJ1-5 | . | TRBV12-3/TRBV12-4 | TGTGCCAGCAGTCGGACGGCAGACAATCAGCCCCAGCATTTT | CASSRTADNQPQHF
TRBD2 | TRBJ2-5 | few | TRBV20-1 | TGCAGTGCTGGCCTCGGGACTAGCGGTCAAGAGACCCAGTACTTC | CSAGLGTSGQETQYF
. | TRBJ2-2 | few | TRBV7-6 | TGTGCCAGCAGCTTAGCGAGGTCGAACACCGGGGAGCTGTTTTTT | CASSLARSNTGELFF
TRBD1 | TRBJ1-1 | once | TRBV10-3 | TGTGCCATCAGGGAGGACAGGGTGAGCACTGAAGCTTTCTTT | CAIREDRVSTEAFF